The rows below give T cell receptor beta chains drawn from one sample of a study of blood T cell repertoires in COVID-19. The table came from immunoSEQ multiplex PCR; TCRdb's copy has only in-frame clones and leaves some out. This sample has some 240,000 clones; roughly 90% occur once, and the top ten carry under 2.5%. What was sequenced was peripheral blood. The receptors originated from a woman in her fifties or sixties with COVID-19, enrolled during active disease. Both conserved end residues are part of each CDR3. Each record gives: V gene, D gene, J gene, clone size, CDR3 DNA, CDR3 protein. A D gene is named only where the DNA matches it firmly. A row's size may be missing; if present it is once, few, many or a size class.

v_gene: TRBV5-8; d_gene: .; j_gene: TRBJ1-2; abundance: .; CDR3nt: TGTGCCAGCAGCAACGGTTATGGCTACACCTTC; CDR3aa: CASSNGYGYTF
v_gene: TRBV15; d_gene: .; j_gene: TRBJ1-5; abundance: .; CDR3nt: TGTGCCACCAGCAGAGATATCGGGGAGGCGGAACAGCCCCAGCATTTT; CDR3aa: CATSRDIGEAEQPQHF
v_gene: TRBV14; d_gene: .; j_gene: TRBJ1-3; abundance: .; CDR3nt: TGTGCCAGCAGCCAAGCGGGTACGTCTGGAAACACCATATATTTT; CDR3aa: CASSQAGTSGNTIYF
v_gene: TRBV10-3; d_gene: TRBD2; j_gene: TRBJ2-1; abundance: .; CDR3nt: TGTGCCATCAGTGAGACTAGCGGGGGGGCAGTTGGTGAGCAGTTCTTC; CDR3aa: CAISETSGGAVGEQFF
v_gene: TRBV6-1; d_gene: TRBD1; j_gene: TRBJ1-1; abundance: .; CDR3nt: TGTGCCAGCAGTGAAGCTGACAGGGGGACTGAAGCTTTCTTT; CDR3aa: CASSEADRGTEAFF
v_gene: TRBV27; d_gene: TRBD2; j_gene: TRBJ2-7; abundance: .; CDR3nt: TGTGCCAGCAGTTTAATCCCATGGCTAGCGGGGGGATCCAACTACGAGCAGTACTTC; CDR3aa: CASSLIPWLAGGSNYEQYF
v_gene: TRBV19; d_gene: TRBD1; j_gene: TRBJ1-1; abundance: once; CDR3nt: TGTGCCAGTAGTATAGTGACAGGGGCAGGTACTGAAGCTTTCTTT; CDR3aa: CASSIVTGAGTEAFF
v_gene: TRBV7-6; d_gene: .; j_gene: TRBJ1-1; abundance: .; CDR3nt: TGTGCCAGCAGCCCGGGACTGAGAAACACTGAAGCTTTCTTT; CDR3aa: CASSPGLRNTEAFF
v_gene: TRBV6-4; d_gene: .; j_gene: TRBJ2-2; abundance: .; CDR3nt: TGTGCCAGCAGTGGGACTTTTGGCACCGGGGAGCTGTTTTTT; CDR3aa: CASSGTFGTGELFF
v_gene: TRBV4-3; d_gene: .; j_gene: TRBJ1-2; abundance: .; CDR3nt: TGCGCCAGCAGTGTCCGTGGCTTGGACTATGGCTACACCTTC; CDR3aa: CASSVRGLDYGYTF
v_gene: TRBV6-2/TRBV6-3; d_gene: .; j_gene: TRBJ1-3; abundance: .; CDR3nt: TGTGCCAGCAGTTACTCGGGCGTCTACACCATATATTTT; CDR3aa: CASSYSGVYTIYF
v_gene: TRBV5-1; d_gene: .; j_gene: TRBJ2-7; abundance: .; CDR3nt: TGCGCCAGCAGCCAGGGGACTACTAACGAGCAGTACTTC; CDR3aa: CASSQGTTNEQYF
v_gene: TRBV3-1/TRBV3-2; d_gene: .; j_gene: TRBJ1-1; abundance: .; CDR3nt: TGTGCCAGCAGCGCCCCGGGAACTGAAGCTTTCTTT; CDR3aa: CASSAPGTEAFF
v_gene: TRBV3-1/TRBV3-2; d_gene: .; j_gene: TRBJ2-2; abundance: .; CDR3nt: TGTGCCAGCAGCCCCGAACCGGGACACCACGGCTACCTGAACACCGGGGAGCTGTTTTTT; CDR3aa: CASSPEPGHHGYLNTGELFF
v_gene: TRBV5-5; d_gene: TRBD1; j_gene: TRBJ2-5; abundance: .; CDR3nt: TGTGCCAGCAGCTTGCAAACGGGACAGGGAGAGACCCAGTACTTC; CDR3aa: CASSLQTGQGETQYF
v_gene: TRBV6-5; d_gene: .; j_gene: TRBJ1-2; abundance: few; CDR3nt: TGTGCCAGCAGCTTTCGGAGGGGTTCGTTTGGCTACACCTTC; CDR3aa: CASSFRRGSFGYTF
v_gene: TRBV19; d_gene: TRBD1; j_gene: TRBJ2-7; abundance: .; CDR3nt: TGTGCCAGTAGTATTAGATCCACAACTTCCCGGGACAGGGCCCACGAGCAGTACTTC; CDR3aa: CASSIRSTTSRDRAHEQYF
v_gene: TRBV18; d_gene: .; j_gene: TRBJ2-7; abundance: .; CDR3nt: TGTGCCAGCTCACCAGGTCTCGCAGGGAAGAACGAGCAGTACTTC; CDR3aa: CASSPGLAGKNEQYF
v_gene: TRBV5-6; d_gene: TRBD1; j_gene: TRBJ2-5; abundance: .; CDR3nt: TGTGCCAGCAGCTTATCCGGGACAGCTCAAGAGACCCAGTACTTC; CDR3aa: CASSLSGTAQETQYF
v_gene: TRBV5-4; d_gene: TRBD2; j_gene: TRBJ2-2; abundance: .; CDR3nt: TGTGCCAGCAGCCCGCCTCGCGGGGGGGCTGTCGCCGGGGAGCTGTTTTTT; CDR3aa: CASSPPRGGAVAGELFF
v_gene: TRBV3-1/TRBV3-2; d_gene: .; j_gene: TRBJ1-4; abundance: .; CDR3nt: TGTGCCAGCAGCCAAGTGACAGGTATAGGACTGTTTTTT; CDR3aa: CASSQVTGIGLFF
v_gene: TRBV6-5; d_gene: TRBD1; j_gene: TRBJ1-2; abundance: .; CDR3nt: TGTGCCAGCAGCCGAGGGGACAGCTTCAACTATGGCTACACCTTC; CDR3aa: CASSRGDSFNYGYTF
v_gene: TRBV4-3; d_gene: TRBD1; j_gene: TRBJ1-2; abundance: .; CDR3nt: TGCGCCAGCAGCCAAGCGCTGGGACAGCTCCTCTATGGCTACACCTTC; CDR3aa: CASSQALGQLLYGYTF
v_gene: TRBV7-2; d_gene: TRBD1; j_gene: TRBJ1-2; abundance: once; CDR3nt: TGTGCCAGCGTGCTTAGTGGGACAGGGGCCATCTATGGCTACACCTTC; CDR3aa: CASVLSGTGAIYGYTF
v_gene: TRBV5-4; d_gene: .; j_gene: TRBJ2-3; abundance: .; CDR3nt: TGTGCCAGCAGCTTCAGAGATACGCAGTATTTT; CDR3aa: CASSFRDTQYF
v_gene: TRBV10-2; d_gene: TRBD2; j_gene: TRBJ2-7; abundance: .; CDR3nt: TGCGCCAGCAGTGATGGGGTAGCGGGGGACCTCACCTACGAGCAGTACTTC; CDR3aa: CASSDGVAGDLTYEQYF
v_gene: TRBV5-6; d_gene: .; j_gene: TRBJ1-4; abundance: .; CDR3nt: TGTGCCAGCAGCTTAGGGGCAGCCGGGACTAATGAAAAACTGTTTTTT; CDR3aa: CASSLGAAGTNEKLFF
v_gene: TRBV10-3; d_gene: .; j_gene: TRBJ1-2; abundance: .; CDR3nt: TGTGCCATCAGTGAGAGGCGGGACTCCAACTATGGCTACACCTTC; CDR3aa: CAISERRDSNYGYTF
v_gene: TRBV5-4; d_gene: .; j_gene: TRBJ2-7; abundance: .; CDR3nt: TGTGCCAGCAGCTTAGCTAAAGTTCACGAGCAGTACTTC; CDR3aa: CASSLAKVHEQYF
v_gene: TRBV18; d_gene: TRBD1; j_gene: TRBJ1-1; abundance: .; CDR3nt: TGTGCCAGCTCACCCCGAACCCCCACAGGGGCTATGAACACTGAAGCTTTCTTT; CDR3aa: CASSPRTPTGAMNTEAFF
v_gene: TRBV30; d_gene: .; j_gene: TRBJ1-2; abundance: once; CDR3nt: TGTGCCTGGAGTGTAGAACTGAACTATGGCTACACCTTC; CDR3aa: CAWSVELNYGYTF
v_gene: TRBV2; d_gene: .; j_gene: TRBJ1-1; abundance: .; CDR3nt: TGTGCCAGCAGGTCCCTTCCTGGGGGGACTGAAGCTTTCTTT; CDR3aa: CASRSLPGGTEAFF
v_gene: TRBV6-2/TRBV6-3; d_gene: TRBD2; j_gene: TRBJ2-5; abundance: .; CDR3nt: TGTGCCAGCAGCCGCCAGACTTTAGCGGGGGGTGAGACCCAGTACTTC; CDR3aa: CASSRQTLAGGETQYF
v_gene: TRBV6-6; d_gene: TRBD1; j_gene: TRBJ1-2; abundance: .; CDR3nt: TGTGCCAGCAGCCGAGGGGGCGGCTACACCTTC; CDR3aa: CASSRGGGYTF